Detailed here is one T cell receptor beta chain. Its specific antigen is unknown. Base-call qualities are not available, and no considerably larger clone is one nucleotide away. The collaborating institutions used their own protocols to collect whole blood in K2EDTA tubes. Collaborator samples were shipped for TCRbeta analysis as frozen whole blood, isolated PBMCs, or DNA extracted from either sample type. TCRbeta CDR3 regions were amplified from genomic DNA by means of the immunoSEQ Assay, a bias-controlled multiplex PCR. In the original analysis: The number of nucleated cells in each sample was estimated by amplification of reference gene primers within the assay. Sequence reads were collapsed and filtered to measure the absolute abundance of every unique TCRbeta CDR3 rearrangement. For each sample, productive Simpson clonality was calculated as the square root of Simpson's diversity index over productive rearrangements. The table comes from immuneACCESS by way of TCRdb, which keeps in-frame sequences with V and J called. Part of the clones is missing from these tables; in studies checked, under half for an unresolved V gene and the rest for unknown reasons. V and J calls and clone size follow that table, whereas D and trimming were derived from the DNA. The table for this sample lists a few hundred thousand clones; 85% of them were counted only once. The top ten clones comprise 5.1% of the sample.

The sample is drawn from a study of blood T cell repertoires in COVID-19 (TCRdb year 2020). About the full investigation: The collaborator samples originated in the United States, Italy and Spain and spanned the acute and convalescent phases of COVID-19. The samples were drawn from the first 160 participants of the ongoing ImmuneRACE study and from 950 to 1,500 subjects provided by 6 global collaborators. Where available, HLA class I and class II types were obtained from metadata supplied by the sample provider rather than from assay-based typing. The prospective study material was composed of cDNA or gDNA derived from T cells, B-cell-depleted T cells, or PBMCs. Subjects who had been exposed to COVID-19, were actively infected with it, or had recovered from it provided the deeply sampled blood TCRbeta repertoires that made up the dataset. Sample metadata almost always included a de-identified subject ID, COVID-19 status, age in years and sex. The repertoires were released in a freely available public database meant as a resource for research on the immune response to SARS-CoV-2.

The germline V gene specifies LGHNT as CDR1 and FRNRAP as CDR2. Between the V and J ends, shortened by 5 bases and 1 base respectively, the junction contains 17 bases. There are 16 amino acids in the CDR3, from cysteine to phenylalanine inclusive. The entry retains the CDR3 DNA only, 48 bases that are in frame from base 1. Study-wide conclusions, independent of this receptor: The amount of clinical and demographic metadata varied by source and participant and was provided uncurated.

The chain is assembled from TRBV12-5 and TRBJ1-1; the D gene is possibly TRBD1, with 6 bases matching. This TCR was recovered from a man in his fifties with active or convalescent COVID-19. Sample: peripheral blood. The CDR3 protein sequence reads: CASGPRTDRSNTEAFF. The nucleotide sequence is TGTGCTAGTGGTCCCCGGACAGATAGATCGAACACTGAAGCTTTCTTT.